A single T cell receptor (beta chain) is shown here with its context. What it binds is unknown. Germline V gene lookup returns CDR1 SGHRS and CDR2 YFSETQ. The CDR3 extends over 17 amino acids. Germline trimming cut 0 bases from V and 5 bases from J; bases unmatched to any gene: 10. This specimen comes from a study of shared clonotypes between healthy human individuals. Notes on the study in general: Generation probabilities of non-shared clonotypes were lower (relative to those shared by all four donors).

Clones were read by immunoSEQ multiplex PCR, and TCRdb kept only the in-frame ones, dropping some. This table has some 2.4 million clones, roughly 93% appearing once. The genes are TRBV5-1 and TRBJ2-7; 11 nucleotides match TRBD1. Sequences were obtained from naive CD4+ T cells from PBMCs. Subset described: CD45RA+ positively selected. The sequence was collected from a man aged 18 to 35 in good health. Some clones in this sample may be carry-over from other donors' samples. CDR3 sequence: CASSLVGSGTGGDEQYF. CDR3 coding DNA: TGCGCCAGCAGCTTGGTTGGGTCCGGGACAGGGGGTGACGAGCAGTACTTC.